The T cell receptor beta chain under discussion was sequenced for a study of blood T cell repertoires in COVID-19. Across the whole study: Sources were T cells, B-cell-depleted T cells, or PBMCs; the material itself was cDNA or gDNA.

Original analysis: Reference gene primer amplification yielded estimated nucleated cell counts. This table comes from immunoSEQ multiplex PCR, and its TCRdb copy is limited to in-frame clones, with some not included. Clone size and the V and J calls come from that table; the DNA yielded D and trimming. The table has about 170,000 clones, approximately 79% seen once; the top ten hold more than 6%. The material sequenced was peripheral blood. The receptor comes from a woman aged 40 to 50 with COVID-19, enrolled during active disease.

For the CDR3, the DNA is TGTGCCAGCAGGGTACAGGCTGAAGCTTTCTTT. This codes for CASRVQAEAFF. The chain combines TRBV28 with TRBJ1-1, with D possibly TRBD1 on 5 matching bases. Trimming stripped 6 bases from V and 6 bases from J, with 8 bases between. The CDR3 runs 11 residues. CDR1 MDHEN and CDR2 SYDVKM come from the germline V gene.